The 24 T cell receptor beta chains in this list originate from one sample, sequenced in a study of blood T cells in healthy people across ages. Next came a second PCR, run for about 6 to 11 cycles, which used a sample-barcoded 5' primer along with a J-beta primer mix. From the 5' RACE reads, TCRdb called clonotypes with MiXCR, one entry per CDR3 protein. This sample yields about 1.5 million distinct CDR3 sequences, of which 40% to 50% are seen a single time; 7.9% belongs to the top ten. The source material was blood. Source of these receptors: a woman aged 18 to 35 in good health.

The chain couples TRBV3-1 to TRBJ1-4; 9 nucleotides align to TRBD1. The germline CDR1 and CDR2 sequences are LGHDT and YNNKEL (reference sequence). The CDR3 is 19 amino acids. V lost 2 bases, J lost 0 bases, and 10 bases stayed unmatched. The CDR3 region is CASSQRGQGLGATNEKLFF. CDR3 in DNA: TGTGCCAGCAGCCAACGGGGACAGGGATTGGGTGCAACTAATGAAAAACTGTTTTTT.

The J gene is TRBJ2-5, the V gene TRBV12-5; D possibly corresponds to TRBD1 (5 bases). V lost 0 bases and J 5 bases, leaving 13 bases between the germline ends. Germline V gives CDR1 LGHNT, CDR2 FRNRAP. The CDR3 covers 15 residues. The CDR3: CASGLVLGARETQYF. Written as DNA, the CDR3 is TGTGCTAGTGGTTTGGTCCTAGGGGCGCGGGAGACCCAGTACTTC.

The chain couples TRBV20-1 to TRBJ2-1; the match to TRBD1 covers 8 bases. The CDR3 has 15 residues. Trimming cost V 3 bases and J 8 bases; bases outside gene matches: 12. Germline lookup yields CDR1 DFQATT and CDR2 SNEGSKA (reference sequence). This chain's CDR3 is CSASQMQGAGDEQFF. The CDR3 coding sequence is TGCAGTGCTAGTCAGATGCAGGGGGCAGGTGATGAGCAGTTCTTC.

The CDR3 sequence is CASSVQRDNEQFF. Written as DNA, the CDR3 is TGTGCCAGCAGCGTACAGCGTGACAATGAGCAGTTCTTC. The J gene is TRBJ2-1, the V gene TRBV7-2; D is undetermined. Trimming cost V 5 bases and J 5 bases, with 10 bases left between them. This CDR3 contains 13 residues. Germline V CDR1 and CDR2: SGHTA, FQGNSA.

The gene calls are TRBV28 and TRBJ2-5; weak D call: TRBD1 (6 bases). Gene TRBJ2-7 matches the end of the DNA better, so the J call may be wrong. Germline V gene lookup returns CDR1 MDHEN and CDR2 SYDVKM. The CDR3 runs 16 residues. CDR3 region: CASSFSWGQGSHEQYF. CDR3 nucleotide sequence: TGTGCCAGCAGTTTTTCCTGGGGGCAGGGTAGCCACGAGCAGTACTTC.

This clonotype came up many times. CDR3 DNA: TGCAGCGTTGAATTGGGGTCCCAAAGCTCCTACAATGAGCAGTTCTTC. This sequence encodes CSVELGSQSSYNEQFF. The chain links TRBV29-1 to TRBJ2-1; D remains ambiguous. V dropped 2 bases and J dropped 0 bases, with 14 bases sitting between them. CDR3 length: 16 residues. The germline CDR1 and CDR2 sequences are SQVTM and ANQGSEA.

Only a few counts were recorded for this clonotype. The chain recombines TRBV4-2 with TRBJ2-7; 9 bases match TRBD2. The V and J ends lost 3 bases and 7 bases, in that order; junction bases with no gene match: 7. Germline assignment: CDR1 LGHNA and CDR2 YNFKEQ. The CDR3 extends over 14 amino acids. Written as DNA, the CDR3 is TGTGCCAGCAGCCACCCAGCGGGGGGCCAGGAGCAGTACTTC. Its translation: CASSHPAGGQEQYF.

This chain links TRBV7-3 with TRBJ1-2, with TRBD1 as a possible D gene (6 bases). Trimming removed 4 bases at V and 3 bases at J, with 18 bases between. In germline, CDR1 is SGHTA, CDR2 FQGTGA. The CDR3 has 16 residues. CDR3: CASSSGQRPWDYGYTF. The CDR3 DNA reads as TGTGCCAGCAGCTCGGGACAAAGGCCCTGGGACTATGGCTACACCTTC.

The CDR3 DNA is TGTGCCAGCAGAAGGTTTCGACAGTCCGAAGAGACCCAGTACTTC. Protein product: CASRRFRQSEETQYF. V and J are TRBV11-1 and TRBJ2-7; a weak D match, TRBD1 (5 bases). The J call is doubtful: the DNA matches TRBJ2-5 better. The germline gives CDR1 SGHAT, CDR2 FQDESV (reference sequence). This CDR3 contains 15 residues.

This clonotype has only a few counts. CDR3 protein: CASSHPGTALFNTEAFF. The CDR3 DNA sequence: TGCGCCAGCAGCCACCCCGGGACAGCACTTTTCAACACTGAAGCTTTCTTT. The genes are TRBV4-1 and TRBJ1-1, with TRBD1 identical over 7 bases. The V segment lost 3 bases and the J segment 2 bases; nucleotides outside the gene matches: 12. CDR1 and CDR2 from the germline V gene are MGHRA and YSYEKL. The CDR3 is made up of 17 amino acids.

The V and J genes are TRBV20-1 and TRBJ1-1; 8 bases match TRBD1. This CDR3 spans 12 amino acids. The trim removed 7 bases at V and 1 base at J, leaving 2 bases unmatched. Germline lookup yields CDR1 DFQATT and CDR2 SNEGSKA (reference sequence). CDR3 in amino acids: CSGTGRNTEAFF. CDR3 DNA: TGCAGTGGGACAGGGCGGAACACTGAAGCTTTCTTT.

The chain employs TRBV10-3 and TRBJ2-3, with TRBD2 identical over 8 bases. The V gene end was trimmed by 0 bases and the J gene end by 0 bases; junction bases not matched to a gene: 5. The CDR3 totals 17 residues. Germline CDR1 and CDR2: ENHRY and SYGVKD. As DNA, the CDR3 is TGTGCCATCAGTGAGTCGAGGAGCGGGGGAAGCACAGATACGCAGTATTTT. It codes for CAISESRSGGSTDTQYF.

This clonotype came up once. A much larger clone sits a single nucleotide away, making a read error possible. This likely comes from a read error, as the CDR3 has no conserved phenylalanine or tryptophan at its end. The V call is TRBV4-1, the J call TRBJ2-7, with a weak D call TRBD2 (5 bases). The CDR3 has 15 amino acids. V was pared by 3 bases and J by 5 bases, with 17 bases between. Germline lookup yields CDR1 MGHRA and CDR2 YSYEKL. The CDR3 DNA reads as TGCGCCAGCAGCCAGATAGCGAAGGAGGTCCACGAGCAGTACTCC. Its translation: CASSQIAKEVHEQYS.

A note on this clonotype: A single base separates this from a much larger clone, so it may be a read error. This chain joins TRBV29-1 and TRBJ2-3, with a weak D call TRBD2 (7 bases). Germline CDR1 SQVTM, CDR2 ANQGSEA. This CDR3 comprises 14 residues. The CDR3 DNA reads TGCAGCGTTAAAGGGGGGGCCGGCACAGATACGCGGTATTTT. It yields the protein CSVKGGAGTDTRYF.

V usage is TRBV7-9 and J usage is TRBJ2-1; either TRBD1 or TRBD2 may supply D (5 bases each). Trimming pared 5 bases from V and 6 bases from J, leaving 20 bases between. Germline assignment: CDR1 SEHNR and CDR2 FQNEAQ (reference sequence). CDR3 length equals 16 residues. CDR3 region: CASSPAVVRGANEQFF. CDR3 DNA: TGTGCCAGCAGCCCCGCGGTAGTGAGAGGGGCCAATGAGCAGTTCTTC.

This clonotype was detected a few times. The CDR3 nucleotides are TGTGCCATCAGTGGGGCGGAGGCCGTTTTAGGGTATGGCTACACCTTC. Amino acids: CAISGAEAVLGYGYTF. This chain joins TRBV10-3 and TRBJ1-2, with D hard to call. V was clipped by 4 bases and J by 5 bases, with 20 bases between them. This CDR3 spans 16 amino acids. Looked up from germline, CDR1 is ENHRY and CDR2 is SYGVKD.

This chain joins TRBV6-5 and TRBJ2-7; 9 nucleotides align to TRBD1. V lost 10 bases, J lost 1 base, and 8 bases stayed unmatched. The CDR3 runs to 14 residues. Germline V gene data show CDR1 as MNHEY and CDR2 as SVGAGI. The CDR3 is CATVNRGRSYEQYF. CDR3 nucleotide sequence: TGTGCCACCGTTAACAGGGGGCGATCCTACGAGCAGTACTTC.

The chain joins TRBV5-5 to TRBJ1-2, with no clear D. The germline V and J ends were trimmed by 0 bases and 8 bases, with 11 bases remaining between them. Germline V CDR1 and CDR2: SGHKS, YYEKEE (reference sequence). CDR3 length equals 13 residues. Written as DNA, the CDR3 is TGTGCCAGCAGCTTGGATTCAGGCAGCGGCTACACCTTC. Amino acid sequence: CASSLDSGSGYTF.

This clonotype was found a few times. This CDR3 is CAISESSGGGAHEQFF. The CDR3 region has the DNA TGTGCCATCAGTGAGTCTTCGGGAGGGGGGGCTCATGAGCAGTTCTTC. The rearrangement links TRBV10-3 to TRBJ2-1; 8 bases are a match to TRBD2. CDR3 length equals 16 residues. The germline V gene encodes CDR1 ENHRY and CDR2 SYGVKD. J was trimmed by 8 bases and V by 0 bases; bases with no gene match: 9.

The chain has TRBV27 and TRBJ2-7; 10 nucleotides match TRBD2. The V gene's germline CDR1 is MNHEY and CDR2 SMNVEV (reference sequence). The V and J ends lost 6 bases and 5 bases, in that order; junction bases with no gene match: 13. The CDR3 totals 16 residues. This CDR3 is CASSELAGSSPHEQYF. The CDR3 nucleotides read TGTGCCAGCAGCGAACTAGCGGGAAGCTCCCCCCACGAGCAGTACTTC.

This clonotype was counted only a few times. Its ends do not fully match the called genes, so a read error is possible. J is TRBJ2-5 and V is TRBV10-3; perhaps TRBD1 as D (5 bases). CDR3 length equals 14 residues. Germline CDR1 reads ENHRY; CDR2 reads SYGVKD. The CDR3 coding sequence is TGTGTCATCAGTGAGTCACAGGCCCAAGAGACCCAGTACTTC. This sequence encodes CVISESQAQETQYF.

The chain recombines TRBV2 with TRBJ2-1, with D uncertain. Trimming cost V 8 bases and J 7 bases, with 12 bases left between them. Germline V lookup: CDR1 SNHLY, CDR2 FYNNEI. The CDR3 has 12 amino acids. Written as DNA, the CDR3 is TGTGCCAGCCTGGCGCTAGGAAATGAGCAGTTCTTC. This sequence encodes CASLALGNEQFF.

The CDR3 region is CASSFRGSETEAFF. Written as DNA, the CDR3 is TGTGCCAGCAGCTTCAGGGGGTCGGAAACTGAAGCTTTCTTT. V gene TRBV7-3 combines with J gene TRBJ1-1, with 7 bases that match TRBD1. Germline V gene lookup returns CDR1 SGHTA and CDR2 FQGTGA. Trimming cost V 3 bases and J 5 bases; bases outside gene matches: 6. The CDR3 spans 14 residues.

This clonotype was detected a few times. The genes are TRBV24-1 and TRBJ2-6, with 11 bases matching TRBD1. The CDR3 is 18 amino acids. Germline V gene sequence: CDR1 KGHDR, CDR2 SFDVKD. V dropped 2 bases and J dropped 2; count of bases not matched to a gene: 4. CDR3 nucleotides: TGTGCCACCAGTGATTCCCCGGGACAGGGGGCTGGGGCCAACGTCCTGACTTTC. Amino acid sequence: CATSDSPGQGAGANVLTF.